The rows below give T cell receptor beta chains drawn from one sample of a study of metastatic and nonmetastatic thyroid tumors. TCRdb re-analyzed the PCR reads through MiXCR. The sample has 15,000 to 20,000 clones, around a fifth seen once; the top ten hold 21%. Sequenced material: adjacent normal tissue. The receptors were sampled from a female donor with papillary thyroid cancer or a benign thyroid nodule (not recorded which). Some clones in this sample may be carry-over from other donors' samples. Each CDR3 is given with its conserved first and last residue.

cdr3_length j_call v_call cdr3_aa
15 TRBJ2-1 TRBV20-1 CSASPGGGGNNEQFF
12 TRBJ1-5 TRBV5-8 CASPSFWGRLHF
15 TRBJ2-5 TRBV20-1 CSARSYRGWRETQYF
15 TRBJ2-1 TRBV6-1 CASSVTSGVQDEQFF
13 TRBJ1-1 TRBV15 CATAGQSNTEAFF
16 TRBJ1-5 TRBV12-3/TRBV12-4 CASSLSTGGGNQPQHF
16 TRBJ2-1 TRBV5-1 CASSLGARGASDEQFF
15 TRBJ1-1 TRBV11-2 CASSFGRTGGTEAFF
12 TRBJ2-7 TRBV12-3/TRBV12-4 CASSLGQLVLFF
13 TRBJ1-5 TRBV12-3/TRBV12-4 CASSYRGNQPQHF
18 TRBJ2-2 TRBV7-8 CASSLIGLDLANTGELFF
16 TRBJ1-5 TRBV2 CASSGQGYRSNQPQHF
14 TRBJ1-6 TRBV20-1 CSATPGQGYSPLHF
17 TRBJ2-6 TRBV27 CASSSPRSSSWANVLTF
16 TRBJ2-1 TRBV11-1 CASSLALGAPYNEQFF
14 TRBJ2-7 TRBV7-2 CASSLGIGTYEQYF
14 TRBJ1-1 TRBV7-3 CASSLEPMNTEAFF
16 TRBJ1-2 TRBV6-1 CATTRFGAGGDYGYTF
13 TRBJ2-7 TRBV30 CAWSIQGPYEQYF
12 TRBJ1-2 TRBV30 CAWSVRGGGYTF
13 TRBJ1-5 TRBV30 CAWSYGENQPQHF
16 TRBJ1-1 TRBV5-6 CASSPFQEGPNTEAFF
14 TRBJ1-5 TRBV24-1 CATSDYSGNQPQHF
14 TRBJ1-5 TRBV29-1 CSASMGGSNQPQHF
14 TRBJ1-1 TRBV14 CASSLLGMNTEAFF
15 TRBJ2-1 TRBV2 CASRGSPGTYNEQFF
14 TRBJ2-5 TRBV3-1 CASSQVAAGETQYF
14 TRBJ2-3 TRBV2 CASIRLQNTDTQYF
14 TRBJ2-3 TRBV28 CASSRAGYTDTQYF
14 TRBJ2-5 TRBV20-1 CSARGQGLEETQYF
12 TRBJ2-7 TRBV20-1 CSARDTAYEQYF
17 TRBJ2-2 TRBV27 CASSQTSGGVTTGELFF
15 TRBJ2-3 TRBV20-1 CSARRASGEIDTQYF
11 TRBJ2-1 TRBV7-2 CASTQDREQFF
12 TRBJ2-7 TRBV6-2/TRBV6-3 CASSKLAVEQYF
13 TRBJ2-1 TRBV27 CASSLWGPHEQFF
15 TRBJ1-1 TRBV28 CASRYQTTGGPEAFF
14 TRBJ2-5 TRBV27 CASSTPTGKETQYF
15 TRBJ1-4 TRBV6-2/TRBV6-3 CASSYGEGVGEKLFF
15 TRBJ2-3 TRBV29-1 CSIQSLAGSTDTQYF
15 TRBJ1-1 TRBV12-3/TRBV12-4 CASSFTLGGYTEAFF
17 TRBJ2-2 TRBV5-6 CASSLAGTGVYTGELFF
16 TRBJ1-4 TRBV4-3 CASSSKMAGYNEKLFF
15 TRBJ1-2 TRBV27 CASSLDWGTNYGYTF
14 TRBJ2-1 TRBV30 CAWRTGTDLREQFF
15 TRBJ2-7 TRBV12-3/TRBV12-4 CASRLRDRSSYEQYF
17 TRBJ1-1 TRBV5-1 CASSLEGTGGMNTEAFF
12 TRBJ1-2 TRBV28 CASSRPSGGYTF
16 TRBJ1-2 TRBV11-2 CASSPRGGDWSYGYTF
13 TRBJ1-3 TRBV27 CASSSFYGNTIYF
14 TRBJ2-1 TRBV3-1 CASSLGGGSYEQFF
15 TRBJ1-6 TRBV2 CASSVSGTVDSPLHF
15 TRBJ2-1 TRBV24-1 CATSEGEGTSNEQFF
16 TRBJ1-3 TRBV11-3 CASSFEGGHSGNTIYF
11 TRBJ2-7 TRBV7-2 CASSSLYEQYF
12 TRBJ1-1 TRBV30 CAWGTGNTEAFF
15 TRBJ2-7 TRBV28 CASRTVGGASYEQYF